This TCR beta chain was documented in a study of T cell changes during pregnancy in multiple sclerosis. Only in-frame clones appear in the TCRdb table, and some are missing; sequencing was by immunoSEQ multiplex PCR. This table holds about 32,000 clones, roughly 87% found once. The V end was cut by 5 bases, the J end by 3 bases, with 18 bases between. The CDR3 has 16 amino acids. Per germline, CDR1 SGHAT and CDR2 FQNNGV. This TCR came from a female donor with multiple sclerosis, enrolled in a pregnancy study. Here the sequenced sample was CD8+ T cells from peripheral blood mononuclear cells, taken in the first trimester of pregnancy. This sequence joins TRBV11-2 and TRBJ2-3; D possibly corresponds to TRBD1 (6 bases). CDR3 sequence (DNA): TGTGCCAGCAGCCTACGGTGGGGGCAGATAACAGATACGCAGTATTTT. Residues: CASSLRWGQITDTQYF.